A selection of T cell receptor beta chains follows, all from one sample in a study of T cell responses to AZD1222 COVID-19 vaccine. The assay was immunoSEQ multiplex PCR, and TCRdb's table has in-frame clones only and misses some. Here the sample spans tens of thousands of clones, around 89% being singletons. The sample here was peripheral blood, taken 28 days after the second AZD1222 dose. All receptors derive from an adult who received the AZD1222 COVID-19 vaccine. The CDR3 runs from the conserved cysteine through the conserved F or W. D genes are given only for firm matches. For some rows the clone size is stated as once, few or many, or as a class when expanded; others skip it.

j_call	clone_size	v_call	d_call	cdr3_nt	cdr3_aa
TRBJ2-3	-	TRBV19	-	TGTGCCAGTAGTATGGTGGGGGGGCCGGCAGATACGCAGTATTTT	CASSMVGGPADTQYF
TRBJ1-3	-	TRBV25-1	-	TGTGCCAGCAGTGAAAGGGGCCGATTTAGGGACACCATATATTTT	CASSERGRFRDTIYF
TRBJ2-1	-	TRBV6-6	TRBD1	TGTGCCAGCAGTCTGCTCAGGGACAGCCTGGGAGACAATGAGCAGTTCTTC	CASSLLRDSLGDNEQFF
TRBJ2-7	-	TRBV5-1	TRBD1	TGCGCCAGCAGCTTGGACAGGGGGGACTCCTACGAGCAGTACTTC	CASSLDRGDSYEQYF
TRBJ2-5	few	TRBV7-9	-	TGTGCCAGCAGATCGGAGGGGTGGCAAGAGACCCAGTACTTC	CASRSEGWQETQYF
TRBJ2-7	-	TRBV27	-	TGTGCCAGCAGTTCAGGACTAGAGGGGGTGGAGCAGTACTTC	CASSSGLEGVEQYF
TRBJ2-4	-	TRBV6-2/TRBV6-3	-	TGTGCCAGCAGTTACGGGTCAGCCAAAAACATTCAGTACTTC	CASSYGSAKNIQYF
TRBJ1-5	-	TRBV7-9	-	TGTGCCAGCAGCTTAGCCGGGGCTGGCAATCAGCCCCAGCATTTT	CASSLAGAGNQPQHF
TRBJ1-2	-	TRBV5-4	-	TGTGCCAGCAGCCCGGCCGGGACACGAGGATGGGGCTACACCTTC	CASSPAGTRGWGYTF
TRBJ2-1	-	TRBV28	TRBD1	TGTGCCAGCTGGACAGGGGGCTGGCGGGAGCAGTTCTTC	CASWTGGWREQFF
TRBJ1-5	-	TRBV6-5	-	TGTGCCAGCGTGTTGGACCCGGTAGGTCAGCCCCAGCATTTT	CASVLDPVGQPQHF
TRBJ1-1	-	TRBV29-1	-	TGCAGCGGGGGGAGGCAGAACACTGAAGCTTTCTTT	CSGGRQNTEAFF
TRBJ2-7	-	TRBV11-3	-	TGTGCCAGCACCCCGTACCAGGAGAGCGAGCAGTACTTC	CASTPYQESEQYF
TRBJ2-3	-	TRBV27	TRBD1	TGTGCCAGCAAATTAGCCAGGGGGACAGATACGCAGTATTTT	CASKLARGTDTQYF
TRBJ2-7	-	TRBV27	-	TGTGCCAGCACCCCTACCGTAGGGCACTCCTACGAGCAGTACTTC	CASTPTVGHSYEQYF
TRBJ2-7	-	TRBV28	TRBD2	TGTGCCAGCAGTTTCGGTGGTCGGGGGGCCTACGAGCAGTACTTC	CASSFGGRGAYEQYF
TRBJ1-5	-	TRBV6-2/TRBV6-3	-	TGTGCCAGCAGTTACGGAGGAAGGCACAATCAGCCCCAGCATTTT	CASSYGGRHNQPQHF
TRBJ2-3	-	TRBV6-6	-	TGTGCCAGCAGCCTCATAAACCCCGGAGGGGCAGATACGCAGTATTTT	CASSLINPGGADTQYF
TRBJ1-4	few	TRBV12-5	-	TGTGCTAGGGCCGCGAAGGGAAAGAGGGAAAAACTGTTTTTT	CARAAKGKREKLFF
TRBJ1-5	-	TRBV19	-	TGTGCCAGTAGTATGGGGAGGGACCAGCCCCAGCATTTT	CASSMGRDQPQHF
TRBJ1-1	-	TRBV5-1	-	TGCGCCAGCAGCTTGGCCTCAGGATCTGAAGCTTTCTTT	CASSLASGSEAFF
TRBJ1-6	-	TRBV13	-	TGTGCCAGCAGCTTAGATCCCAGGGATGGCTCACCCCTCCACTTT	CASSLDPRDGSPLHF
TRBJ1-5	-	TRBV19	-	TGTGCCAGTAGTATTTCAGGCGACGGCAATCAGCCCCAGCATTTT	CASSISGDGNQPQHF
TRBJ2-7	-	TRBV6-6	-	TGTGCCAGCAGTTACTCGTCACTTCCCTACGAGCAGTACTTC	CASSYSSLPYEQYF
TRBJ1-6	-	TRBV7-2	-	TGTGCCAGCAGCTTAGGTTCCACAGTTAGTTCACCCCTCCACTTT	CASSLGSTVSSPLHF
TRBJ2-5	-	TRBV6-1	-	TGTGCCAGCAGTGAATTGTGGGTAGGGGGACTAATGTTTTGGGAGACCCAGTACTTC	CASSELWVGGLMFWETQYF
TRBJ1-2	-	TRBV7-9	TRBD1	TGTGCCAGCAGCTTACCAGGGGGCAACTATGGCTACACCTTC	CASSLPGGNYGYTF
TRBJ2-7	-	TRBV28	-	TGTGCCAGCAGTTTAGGACTTTCCTACGAGCAGTACTTC	CASSLGLSYEQYF
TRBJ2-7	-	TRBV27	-	TGTGCCAGCAGTTTATCGGTCGTCCCCCAAGAGCAGTACTTC	CASSLSVVPQEQYF
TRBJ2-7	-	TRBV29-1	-	TGCAGCGTTGAAGATCGTAGAGGCCTTAGCCCCTACGAGCAGTACTTC	CSVEDRRGLSPYEQYF
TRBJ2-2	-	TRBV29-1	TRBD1	TGCAGCGCCCTGGGACAGGGGGCGGACACCGGGGAGCTGTTTTTT	CSALGQGADTGELFF
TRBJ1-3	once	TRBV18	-	TGTGCCAGCGCCGCGGGCGGGACTGGAAACACCATATATTTT	CASAAGGTGNTIYF
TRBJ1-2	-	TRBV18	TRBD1	TGTGCCAGCTCACCCCCGATGGGACAGGGGGCGGATGGCTACACCTTC	CASSPPMGQGADGYTF
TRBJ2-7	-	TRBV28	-	TGTGCCAGCAGTGAAGGTGTCTACCACGAGCAGTACTTC	CASSEGVYHEQYF
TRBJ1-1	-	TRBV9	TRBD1	TGTGCCAGCAGCGTAGCCAGAGGTTCTGAGGGGGCCCCGAAGGCTGAAGCTTTCTTT	CASSVARGSEGAPKAEAFF
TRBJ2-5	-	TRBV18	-	TGTGCCAGCTCACCGCGACATGGGGTCCAAGAGACCCAGTACTTC	CASSPRHGVQETQYF
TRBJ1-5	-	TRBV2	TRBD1	TGTGCCAGCACTATTAGGACAGGGAGCAATCAGCCCCAGCATTTT	CASTIRTGSNQPQHF
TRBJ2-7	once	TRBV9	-	TGTGCCAGCAGCGTAGCTACTAACTCCTACGAGCAGTACTTC	CASSVATNSYEQYF
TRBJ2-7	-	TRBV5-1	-	TGCGCCAGCAGCTCCTCCGGGGGGCCCTACGAGCAGTACTTC	CASSSSGGPYEQYF
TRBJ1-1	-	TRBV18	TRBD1	TGTGCCAGCTCACCTTCGACAGGGGAAGGCACTGAAGCTTTCTTT	CASSPSTGEGTEAFF
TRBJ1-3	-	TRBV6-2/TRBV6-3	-	TGTGCCAGCAGTTACACCGGTCACTCTGGAAACACCATATATTTT	CASSYTGHSGNTIYF
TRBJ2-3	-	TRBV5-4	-	TGTGCCAGCAGCCCATCAGCCGGCGGCACAGATACGCAGTATTTT	CASSPSAGGTDTQYF
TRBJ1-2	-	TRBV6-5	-	TGTGCCAGCAGTTCTAGGACGGATTCCACTGGCTACACCTTC	CASSSRTDSTGYTF
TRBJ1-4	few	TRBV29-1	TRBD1	TGCAGCGGGGGGACAGGGACGTCTGAAAAACTGTTTTTT	CSGGTGTSEKLFF
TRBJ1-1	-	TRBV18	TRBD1	TGTGCCAGCTCACCACAGGGGGCGGGGAACACTGAAGCTTTCTTT	CASSPQGAGNTEAFF
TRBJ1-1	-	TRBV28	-	TGTGCCAGCAGTTTCCACTTGGAACAGTTGAACACTGAAGCTTTCTTT	CASSFHLEQLNTEAFF
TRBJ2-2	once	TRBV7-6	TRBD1	TGTGCCAGCAGCTTAGAGAGACAGGGATACACCGGGGAGCTGTTTTTT	CASSLERQGYTGELFF
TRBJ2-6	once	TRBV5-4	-	TGTGCCAGCAGCCTTGGACATACCGGGGCCAACGTCCTGACTTTC	CASSLGHTGANVLTF
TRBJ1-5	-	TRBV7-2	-	TGTGCCAGCAGCTTAGTTCCGACACACCGAGGCAATCAGCCCCAGCATTTT	CASSLVPTHRGNQPQHF
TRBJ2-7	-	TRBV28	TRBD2	TGTGCCAGCAGTTTTTCGCTAGCGGTTCCCGACTCCTACGAGCAGTACTTC	CASSFSLAVPDSYEQYF
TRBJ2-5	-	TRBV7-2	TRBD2	TGTGCCAGCAGCTTACGAGCGGGGGAGACCCAGTACTTC	CASSLRAGETQYF
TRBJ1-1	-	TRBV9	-	TGTGCCAGCAGCGTAGAGGGAGGGCTAGAGGCTTTCTTT	CASSVEGGLEAFF
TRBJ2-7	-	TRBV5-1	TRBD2	TGCGCCAGCAGCTTGTTGGGACTAGCGGGGGGAGGTTCCTACGAGCAGTACTTC	CASSLLGLAGGGSYEQYF
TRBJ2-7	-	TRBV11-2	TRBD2	TGTGCCAGCAGCGCCCAGCGGGGGGCCCTCTCCTACGAGCAGTACTTC	CASSAQRGALSYEQYF
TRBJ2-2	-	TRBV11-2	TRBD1	TGTGCCAGCAGACGGACAGGGGGCCCCGGGGAGCTGTTTTTT	CASRRTGGPGELFF
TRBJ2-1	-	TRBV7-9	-	TGTGCCAGCATCGAGGGCAGCTCCTACAATGAGCAGTTCTTC	CASIEGSSYNEQFF
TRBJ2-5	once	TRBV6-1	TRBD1	TGTGCCAGCAGTGACTTTGGGGGGACAGGGCTGGAGACCCAGTACTTC	CASSDFGGTGLETQYF